Listed here are 14 T cell receptor beta chains from one sample, sequenced in a study of blood T cells in healthy people across ages. For the second PCR, which ran for about 7 to 11 cycles, a sample-barcoded 5' primer and a J-beta primer mix were used. MiXCR, applied by TCRdb to the 5' RACE reads, yields one record per CDR3 protein. The repertoire holds 1.5 million to 2 million distinct CDR3 sequences, with around 42% as singletons. The source material was blood. Receptors originate from a human donor in good health.

The chain uses TRBV7-9 and TRBJ1-1; D uncertain. The CDR3 is made up of 15 amino acids. The V end lost 1 base, the J end lost 0 bases, and 9 bases lay between the germline ends. Looked up from germline, CDR1 is SEHNR and CDR2 is FQNEAQ (reference sequence). The CDR3 loop is CASSLDTVLNTEAFF. DNA of the CDR3: TGTGCCAGCAGCTTAGATACAGTTCTGAACACTGAAGCTTTCTTT.

This clonotype has a handful of counts. The rearrangement joins TRBV13 to TRBJ2-1; tentatively, D is TRBD1 or TRBD2 (5 bases each). V was trimmed by 4 bases and J by 0 bases, leaving 13 bases between them. The V gene's germline CDR1 is PRHDT and CDR2 FYEKMQ (reference sequence). The CDR3 loop spans 16 amino acids. The CDR3 DNA follows: TGTGCCAGCAGCTCCCAACCGGGACGCTCCTACAATGAGCAGTTCTTC. Residues: CASSSQPGRSYNEQFF.

CDR3 in DNA: TGTGCCAGCAGTACACCTCGAGGGGGCCACGAGCAGTACTTC. Its translation: CASSTPRGGHEQYF. The chain is built from TRBV27 and TRBJ2-5, with TRBD1 matching 7 bases. The J call may not be correct, given that the DNA end is closer to TRBJ2-7. The CDR3 has 14 residues. CDR1 is MNHEY and CDR2 is SMNVEV in the germline V gene (reference sequence).

V usage is TRBV29-1 and J usage is TRBJ2-7, with a tentative D call TRBD1 (6 bases). Germline CDR1 SQVTM, CDR2 ANQGSEA. The CDR3 totals 14 residues. Trimming stripped 4 bases from V and 1 base from J, with 14 bases between. This CDR3 is CSVGTNRESYEQYF. The CDR3 DNA is TGCAGCGTTGGTACGAACAGGGAATCCTACGAGCAGTACTTC.

The V gene is TRBV7-3, the J gene TRBJ1-2, with TRBD1 matching 9 bases. This CDR3 spans 15 amino acids. Per the germline V gene, CDR1 is SGHTA and CDR2 is FQGTGA. Trimming at V came to 5 bases and at J to 6 bases, leaving 10 bases not matched to a gene. The CDR3: CASSPGQGVDDGYTF. The DNA for the CDR3 is TGTGCCAGCAGCCCGGGACAGGGAGTGGATGATGGCTACACCTTC.

V usage is TRBV27 and J usage is TRBJ2-7, with 9 nucleotides matching TRBD1. Germline V gives CDR1 MNHEY, CDR2 SMNVEV (reference sequence). After removal of 2 bases from V and 4 bases from J, the junction contained 3 bases not matched to a gene. The CDR3 length is 14 residues. The CDR3 loop reads CASSLNRGQYEQYF. The CDR3 DNA reads as TGTGCCAGCAGTTTAAACAGGGGGCAGTACGAGCAGTACTTC.

The chain carries TRBV20-1 and TRBJ1-1; D not resolved. The CDR3 is 15 amino acids. Germline CDR1 and CDR2: DFQATT and SNEGSKA (reference sequence). Trimming left V 5 bases short and J 2 bases short, with 18 bases between. The CDR3 DNA reads TGCAGTGCTGCCCGGGGTTCTCGGCTAAACACTGAAGCTTTCTTT. This sequence encodes CSAARGSRLNTEAFF.

This clonotype was counted a few times. The chain uses TRBV12-3 or TRBV12-4 and TRBJ1-2; TRBD1 matches 7 bases. After removal of 10 bases from V and 6 bases from J, the junction contained 8 bases not matched to a gene. The CDR3 is 12 residues long. CDR3 DNA: TGTGCCACACAGATGAGGGGGCATGGCTACACCTTC. Its protein product is CATQMRGHGYTF.

This clonotype was seen once. The CDR3 carries no conserved terminal phenylalanine or tryptophan, so it likely arises from a read error. This rearrangement joins TRBV7-9 to TRBJ2-5; the D gene could be TRBD1 or TRBD2 (6 bases each). This CDR3 has 15 residues. The V end was cut by 5 bases, the J end by 5 bases, with 18 bases between. The V gene's germline CDR1 is SEHNR and CDR2 FQNEAQ (reference sequence). The CDR3 loop reads CASSPRRGQVETQYY. CDR3 DNA sequence: TGTGCCAGCAGCCCCCGCCGGGGGCAGGTGGAGACCCAGTACTAC.

The chain has TRBV7-8 and TRBJ2-1, with a weak D call TRBD2 (5 bases). Looked up from germline, CDR1 is SGHVS and CDR2 is FQNEAQ. The CDR3 loop spans 16 amino acids. The V gene lost 2 bases and the J gene lost 4 bases, with 15 bases spanning the gap. CDR3 nucleotide sequence: TGTGCCAGCAGCTTATATGAGGGTTCGATGTACAATGAGCAGTTCTTC. The encoded protein is CASSLYEGSMYNEQFF.

The chain is built from TRBV3-1 and TRBJ2-1, with D maybe TRBD1 (5 bases). The germline V gene encodes CDR1 LGHDT and CDR2 YNNKEL (reference sequence). The CDR3 has 14 amino acids. Trimming shortened V by 8 bases and J by 10 bases, and 21 bases separated the two germline ends. For the CDR3, the DNA is TGTGCCAGCGGCGAAAGGGGCCCAGTTGAGGAGCAGTTCTTC. This translates into CASGERGPVEEQFF.

This clonotype was seen only a few times. Mismatch with germline at one junction end may stem from a read error. V is TRBV20-1 and J is TRBJ1-1, with D unclear. Germline CDR1 is DFQATT and CDR2 is SNEGSKA (reference sequence). The CDR3 extends over 15 amino acids. CDR3 region: CSARGRIGVGTEAFF. In nucleotides, the CDR3 is TGCAGTGCCAGAGGAAGGATTGGGGTGGGGACTGAAGCTTTCTTT.

The chain couples TRBV6-2 or TRBV6-3 to TRBJ2-3; perhaps TRBD2 as D (5 bases). With 0 bases removed from V and 0 bases from J, the gap between germline ends came to 10 bases. There are 16 residues in the CDR3. Germline lookup yields CDR1 MNHEY and CDR2 SVGEGT. In DNA form, the CDR3 reads TGTGCCAGCAGTTACTCGAACTGGACTAGCACAGATACGCAGTATTTT. Its protein is CASSYSNWTSTDTQYF.

The chain recombines TRBV29-1 with TRBJ1-1, with D unresolved. V lost 1 base, J lost 8 bases, and 8 bases lay in between. The germline CDR1 and CDR2 sequences are SQVTM and ANQGSEA. The CDR3 has 11 residues. The CDR3 protein is CSVEVGSEAFF. The CDR3 bases are TGCAGCGTTGAAGTCGGGTCGGAAGCTTTCTTT.